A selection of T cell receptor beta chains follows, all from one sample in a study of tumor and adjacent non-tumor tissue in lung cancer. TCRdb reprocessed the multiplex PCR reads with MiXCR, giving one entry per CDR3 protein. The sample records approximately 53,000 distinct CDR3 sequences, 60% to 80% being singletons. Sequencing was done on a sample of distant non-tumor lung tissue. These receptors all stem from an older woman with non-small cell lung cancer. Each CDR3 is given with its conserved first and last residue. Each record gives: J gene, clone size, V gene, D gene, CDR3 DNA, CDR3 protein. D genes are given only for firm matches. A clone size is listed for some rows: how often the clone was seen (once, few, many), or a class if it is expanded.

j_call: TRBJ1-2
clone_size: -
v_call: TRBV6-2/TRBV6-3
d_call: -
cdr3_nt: TGTGTCAGTAGCGGACAGAACTATGGCTACACCTTC
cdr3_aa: CVSSGQNYGYTF

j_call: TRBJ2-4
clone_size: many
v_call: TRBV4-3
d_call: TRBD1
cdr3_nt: TGCGCCAGCAGCCCAAGTCGGGACAGGGGTAACATTCAGTACTTC
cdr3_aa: CASSPSRDRGNIQYF

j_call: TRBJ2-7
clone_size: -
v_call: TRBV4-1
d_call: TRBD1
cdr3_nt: TGCGCCAGCAGCCATGACAGGGTTTGGGACGAGCAGTACTTC
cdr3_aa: CASSHDRVWDEQYF

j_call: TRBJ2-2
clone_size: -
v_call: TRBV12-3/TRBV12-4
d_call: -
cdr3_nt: TGTGCCAGTGGTCGCGGGACCGGGGAGCTGTTTTTT
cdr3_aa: CASGRGTGELFF

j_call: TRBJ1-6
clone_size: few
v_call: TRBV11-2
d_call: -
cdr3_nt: TGTGCCAGCAGCTTAGTCGTAGGGGTGAACTCACCCCTCCACTTT
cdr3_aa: CASSLVVGVNSPLHF

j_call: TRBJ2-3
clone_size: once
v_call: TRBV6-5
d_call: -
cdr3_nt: TGTGCCAGCAGTTGCACTGGGACTTCCATCGGCACAGATACGCAGTATTTT
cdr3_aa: CASSCTGTSIGTDTQYF

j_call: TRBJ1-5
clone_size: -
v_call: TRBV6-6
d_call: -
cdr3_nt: TGTCCCAGCAGTTACGGGGGCTATAATCAGCCCCAGCATTTT
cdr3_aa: CPSSYGGYNQPQHF

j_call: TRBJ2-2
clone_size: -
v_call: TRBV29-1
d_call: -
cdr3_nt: TGCAGCGTTCTGGAGGGGCCTGGCGGGGCGTTGTTTTTT
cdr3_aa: CSVLEGPGGALFF

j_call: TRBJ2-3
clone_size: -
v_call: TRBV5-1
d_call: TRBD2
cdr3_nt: TGCGCCAGCAGCTTTGTGATAGCGGGAGTCACAGATACGCAGTGTTTT
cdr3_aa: CASSFVIAGVTDTQCF

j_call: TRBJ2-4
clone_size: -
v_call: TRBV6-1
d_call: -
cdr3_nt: TGTATCAGCAGCGACCCGGGGGCTAGTGCCAAAGACATTCAGTACTTC
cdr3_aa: CISSDPGASAKDIQYF

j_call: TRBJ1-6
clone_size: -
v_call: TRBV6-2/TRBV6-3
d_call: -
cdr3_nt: TGTGCCGGCACCATCGGGACACTTAATTCACCCCTCCACTTT
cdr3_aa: CAGTIGTLNSPLHF

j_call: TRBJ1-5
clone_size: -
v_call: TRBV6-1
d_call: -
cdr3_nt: TGTACCGTGACGGGCAGGGCCAATCAGCCCCAGCATTTT
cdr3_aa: CTVTGRANQPQHF

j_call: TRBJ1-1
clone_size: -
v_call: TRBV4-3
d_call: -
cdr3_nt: TGCGCCAGCATCCAAGCAAGTCTCAATTCTATGAACACTGAAGCTTTCTTT
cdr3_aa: CASIQASLNSMNTEAFF

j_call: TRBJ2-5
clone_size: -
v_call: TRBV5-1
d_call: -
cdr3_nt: TGCGCCAGCAGGTCCTTTTACAGCTGTCAAGAGACCCAGTACTTC
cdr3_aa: CASRSFYSCQETQYF

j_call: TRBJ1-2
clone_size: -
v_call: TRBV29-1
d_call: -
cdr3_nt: TGCAGCGTTCCAAGTAGGGGTGGCTACGCATTC
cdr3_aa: CSVPSRGGYAF

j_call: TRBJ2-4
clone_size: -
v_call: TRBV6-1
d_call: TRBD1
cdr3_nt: TGTGCCAGCAGTGACCCGGGACAGTCAGCGAAAAACATTCATTACTTC
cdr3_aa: CASSDPGQSAKNIHYF

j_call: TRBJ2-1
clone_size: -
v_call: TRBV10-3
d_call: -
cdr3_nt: TGTGCCATCAGTGAGTCAGGATGGGTATGGAGAGGGGACAATGAGCAGTTCTTC
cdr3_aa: CAISESGWVWRGDNEQFF

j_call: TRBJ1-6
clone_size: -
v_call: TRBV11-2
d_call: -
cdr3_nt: TGTGTCAGCAGCTTAGAAGCAAGTAATTCACACCTTCACTTT
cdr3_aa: CVSSLEASNSHLHF

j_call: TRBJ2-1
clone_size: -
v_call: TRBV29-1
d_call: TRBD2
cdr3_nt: TGCAGTGTAGCGGGATGGTATGTGTATGGTGAGCAGTTCTTC
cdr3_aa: CSVAGWYVYGEQFF

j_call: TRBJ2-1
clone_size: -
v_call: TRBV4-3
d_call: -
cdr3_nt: TGCACCAGCAGCCAAGACCATGAGGCGGGAACCCTAAATGAGCAGTTCTTC
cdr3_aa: CTSSQDHEAGTLNEQFF

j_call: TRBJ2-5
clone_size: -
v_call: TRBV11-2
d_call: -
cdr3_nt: TGTGCCAGCAGCCGCCTCGGGAAAAGGGACCAGTACTTT
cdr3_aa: CASSRLGKRDQYF

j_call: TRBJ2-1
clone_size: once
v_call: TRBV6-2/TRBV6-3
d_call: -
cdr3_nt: TGTGCAAGCAGCTACTCGAATTCGTTTTTCCACGGTGCAAACTCCTACAATGAGCAGTTCTTC
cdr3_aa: CASSYSNSFFHGANSYNEQFF

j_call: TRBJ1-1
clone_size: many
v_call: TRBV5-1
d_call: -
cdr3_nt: TGCGCCAGCAGCTTGGGGGAGGGGACGCGGAACACTGAAGCTTTCTTT
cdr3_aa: CASSLGEGTRNTEAFF

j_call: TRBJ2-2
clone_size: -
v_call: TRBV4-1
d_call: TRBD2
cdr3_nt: TGCGCCAGCAGTCGGTACACCTCTAGCGGGAGAGGTACCGGGGAGCTGTTTTTT
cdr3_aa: CASSRYTSSGRGTGELFF

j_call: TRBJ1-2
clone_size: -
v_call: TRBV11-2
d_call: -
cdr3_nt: TGTGCCAACAGCATAGGTTCGGGATTCTACACCTTC
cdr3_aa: CANSIGSGFYTF

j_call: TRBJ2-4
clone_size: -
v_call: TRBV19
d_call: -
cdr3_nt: TGTGCCAGTAACTCTGTGGATAGCGGCATAGCCAAAAACATTCAGTACTTC
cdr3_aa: CASNSVDSGIAKNIQYF

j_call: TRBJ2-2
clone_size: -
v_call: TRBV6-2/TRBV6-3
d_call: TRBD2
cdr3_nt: TGTGCCAGCAGTTACCTTGCGGGAGGGCCTCTCACCAGGGAACTGTTTTTT
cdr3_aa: CASSYLAGGPLTRELFF

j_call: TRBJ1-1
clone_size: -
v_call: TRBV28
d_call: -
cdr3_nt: TGTGCCAGCAGCCGTCCTCTCAACACTGAAGGTTTCTTT
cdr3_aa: CASSRPLNTEGFF

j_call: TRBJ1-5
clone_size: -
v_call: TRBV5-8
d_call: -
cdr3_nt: TGTGCCAGGAGCCTGGACGGAAGTAGCAATCAGCCCCAGCATTTC
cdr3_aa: CARSLDGSSNQPQHF

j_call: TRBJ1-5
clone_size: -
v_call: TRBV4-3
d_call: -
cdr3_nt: TGCGCCAGCAGACAAAGTTTGGGGGGGCAGCCCCAACATTTT
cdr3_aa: CASRQSLGGQPQHF

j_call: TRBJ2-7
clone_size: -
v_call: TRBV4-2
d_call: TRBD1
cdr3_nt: TGTGCCAGCACCCAAGATCCGGGACAGGGATCCTACGACCAGTACTTC
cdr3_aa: CASTQDPGQGSYDQYF

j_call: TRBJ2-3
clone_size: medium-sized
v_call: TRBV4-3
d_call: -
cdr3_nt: TGCGCCAGCAGCCAAGAAGGGAGAAGCACAGATACGCAGTATTTT
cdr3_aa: CASSQEGRSTDTQYF

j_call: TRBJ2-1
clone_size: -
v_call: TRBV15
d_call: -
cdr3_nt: TGTGCCACCATCCGATACGACGTTAACAATGAGCAGTTCTTC
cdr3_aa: CATIRYDVNNEQFF

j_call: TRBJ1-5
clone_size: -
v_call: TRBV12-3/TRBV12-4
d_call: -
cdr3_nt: TGTGTCAGCAGTTTTATTCCCAGCAGGGGCCAGCCCCAGCATTTT
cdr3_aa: CVSSFIPSRGQPQHF

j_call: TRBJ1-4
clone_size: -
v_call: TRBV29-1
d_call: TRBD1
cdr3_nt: TGCACCGTGGGGGACAGAGGATATGAAAAACTGTTTTTT
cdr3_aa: CTVGDRGYEKLFF

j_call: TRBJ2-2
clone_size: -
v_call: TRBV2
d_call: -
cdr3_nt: TGTGCCAGCAGAAATCGGATAGGGCACCCCACCGGGGAGCTGTTGTTT
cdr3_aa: CASRNRIGHPTGELLF

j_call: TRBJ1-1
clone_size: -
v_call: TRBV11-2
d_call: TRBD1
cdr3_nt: TGTGCCAGCAGATCCGGGGACAGGGGTATAATCACTGAAGCTTTCTTT
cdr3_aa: CASRSGDRGIITEAFF

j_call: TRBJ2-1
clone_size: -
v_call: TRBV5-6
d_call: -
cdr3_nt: TGTGCCAGCATCCTTTACAATGAGCAGTTCTTC
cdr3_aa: CASILYNEQFF

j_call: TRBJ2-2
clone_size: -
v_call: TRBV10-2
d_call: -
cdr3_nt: TGCGCCAGCAGTGAGTCGTATAGGGGGGGTCTAGGACAGTCGAACACCTGGAAGCTGTTTTTT
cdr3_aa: CASSESYRGGLGQSNTWKLFF

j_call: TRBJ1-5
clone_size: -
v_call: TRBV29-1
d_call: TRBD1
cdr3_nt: TGCAGCGCCGGGGACAGAGGGAGCGGACAGCCCCAGCATTTT
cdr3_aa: CSAGDRGSGQPQHF

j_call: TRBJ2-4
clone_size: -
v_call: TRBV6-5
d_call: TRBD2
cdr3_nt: TGTGCCAGCAAACCATCGAAGGTGGGAGGGACCAAAAACATTCAGTACTTC
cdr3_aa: CASKPSKVGGTKNIQYF

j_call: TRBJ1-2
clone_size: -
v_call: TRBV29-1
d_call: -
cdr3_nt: -
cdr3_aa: CSAEEYGCTF

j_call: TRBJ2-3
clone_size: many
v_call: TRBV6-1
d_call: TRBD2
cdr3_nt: TGTGCCAGCAGTGAATCATCAGCGGGAGGGAGGGATACGCAGTATTTT
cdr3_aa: CASSESSAGGRDTQYF

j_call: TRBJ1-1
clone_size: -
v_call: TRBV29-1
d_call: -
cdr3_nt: TGTAGCGCCGAACGTCATGGGGGCACTGAAGCTTTCTTT
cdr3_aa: CSAERHGGTEAFF

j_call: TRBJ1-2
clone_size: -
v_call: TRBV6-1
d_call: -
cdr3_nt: TGTGCCAGAACTGCAGAGGGAATAAATGGCTACACCTTC
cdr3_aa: CARTAEGINGYTF